This entry concerns a single T cell receptor (beta chain). Generated by immunoSEQ multiplex PCR, the TCRdb table keeps only in-frame clones and is missing some. There are 220,000 or so clones in the sample; around 84% occur only once, and approximately 2.6% lies in the top ten. This record comes from a study of blood T cell repertoires in COVID-19. Study details: The samples span acute and convalescent COVID-19 from the United States, Italy and Spain. From T cells, B-cell-depleted T cells, or PBMCs came the material, which was cDNA or gDNA.

V lost 4 bases to trimming and J lost 7 bases, with 17 bases between them. The CDR3 is made up of 15 amino acids. Germline V CDR1 and CDR2: MDHEN, SYDVKM. The specimen was peripheral blood. This rearrangement joins TRBV28 to TRBJ2-1; no reliable D call. The TCR sequence derives from a man aged 45-65 years who had recovered from COVID-19. The CDR3 coding sequence is TGTGCCAGCAGTTCCCCCAGTATGAGACTTAATGAGCAGTTCTTC. This encodes CASSSPSMRLNEQFF.